The source of this TCR beta chain is a study of identical twins. CDR3 size: 17 residues. With 2 bases clipped from V and 5 bases from J, the junction kept 5 bases outside the gene matches. Germline-derived CDR1 and CDR2 are LGHDT and YNNKEL (reference sequence). General study findings and limits: Models underpredicted monozygotic twin sharing of out-of-frame TCR alpha.

On this clonotype itself: Its target is unknown.

TCRdb used MiXCR to reprocess the 5' RACE reads, holding one entry per CDR3 protein. The table lists about 530,000 distinct CDR3 sequences, roughly 15% of them singletons. These data also formed part of another study, on yellow fever vaccine responses in identical twins.

The clonotype originates from a woman aged 18-29 years in good health. This chain uses TRBV3-1 with TRBJ2-3; 15 bases line up with TRBD2. The specimen sequenced was CD4+ T cells sorted from blood. CDR3 coding DNA: TGTGCCAGCAGCCAATGGACTAGCGGGGGGGCTTTAGATACGCAGTATTTT. It yields the protein CASSQWTSGGALDTQYF.